This T cell receptor (beta chain) comes out of a study of OX40 agonist ivuxolimab in advanced cancers. The germline CDR1 and CDR2 sequences are LNHDA and SQIVND (reference sequence). The CDR3 spans 15 residues. V shed 4 bases and J shed 3 bases, with 12 bases lying between them. Repertoires were generated with immunoSEQ multiplex PCR, while TCRdb's copy carries only in-frame clones and drops some. The data contain 45,000 to 65,000 clones, roughly four fifths of them singletons. The TCR sequence derives from an adult with an advanced solid tumor such as melanoma, head and neck, liver or kidney cancer. This rearrangement joins TRBV19 to TRBJ2-2; no definite D call. Material: CD4+ or CD8+ T cells sorted from blood, obtained in a trial of the OX40 agonist ivuxolimab. Here the CDR3 DNA reads TGTGCCAGTAGTAAGGGATGGGTCGACACCGGGGAGCTGTTTTTT. Protein: CASSKGWVDTGELFF. Combining the CDR3 with reference TRBV19 and TRBJ2-2 gives the whole variable domain DGGITQSPKYLFRKEGQNVTLSCEQNLNHDAMYWYRQDPGQGLRLIYYSQIVNDFQKGDIAEGYSVSREKKESFPLTVTSAQKNPTAFYLCASSKGWVDTGELFFGEGSRLTVL.